This T cell receptor (beta chain) was obtained from a study of Ad26.COV2.S vaccination and SARS-CoV-2 variants (dated by TCRdb to the early 2020s). For the wider study: Vaccine-arm donors came from COV1001, a multicentre, randomized, double-blind, placebo-controlled phase I-IIa trial of Ad26.COV2.S in healthy adults. Ad26.COV2.S was given intramuscularly at 5x10^10 or 1x10^11 viral particles, as a single shot or as two shots 56 days apart. Sequencing of the TCRbeta repertoire served to evaluate the specificity and breadth of SARS-CoV-2-reactive T cell receptors following Ad26.COV2.S vaccination. A total of around 32 samples were included in the TCR-sequenced set, comprising about 20 Ad26.COV2.S vaccine recipients, 5 placebo recipients and 8 SARS-CoV-2 convalescent individuals. Trial participants were randomized into five groups of five, in which low-dose or high-dose Ad26.COV2.S was given once or twice, or placebo was given on both occasions. Throughout the experiments and outcome assessment, investigators stayed blinded to trial group allocation.

The treatment or condition label here, explained by the study, means: roughly 18 received Ad26.COV2.S at low or high dose, single or two shots; 5 received placebo; per-sample allocation not given. Repertoires of vaccine and placebo recipients were sequenced from samples collected on day 63 after the first injection. Between 29 July and 7 August 2020, Cohort 1b enrolled about two dozen adults aged 18-55 years at one site in Boston, USA. Ad26.COV2.S was a replication-incompetent adenovirus type 26 vector that expressed a prefusion-stabilized SARS-CoV-2 spike protein derived from the original Wuhan strain. The research as a whole found: The authors noted that total T cell responses may have been underestimated by the TCR breadth and depth analyses. Vaccine and placebo recipients had comparable non-spike TCR breadth, which fits with the vaccine containing only spike. The study was not powered to compare responses between vaccine doses or regimens. After vaccination, substantial breadth of spike-specific CD8+ and CD4+ T cell responses was reported. Ad26.COV2.S recipients had higher spike-specific TCR breadth than placebo recipients (P = 0.0014).

The immunoSEQ Assay was the method used to sequence TCRbeta CDR3 regions. After extraction, genomic DNA underwent amplification by bias-controlled multiplex PCR, followed by high-throughput sequencing. The published analysis was carried out like this. To quantify the absolute abundance of every unique TCRbeta CDR3 region, sequences were collapsed and filtered. Usable DNA was measured by amplifying reference genes present in all nucleated cells, and TCRbeta template counts were normalized to that usable DNA to estimate T cell fraction. Repertoire TCRs were annotated as SARS-CoV-2-specific when V gene, CDR3 amino acid sequence and J gene were exactly matched to a known reactive TCR set. MIRA supplied the reference SARS-CoV-2 TCR set, which was filtered for enrichment in COVID-19-positive ImmuneCODE repertoires so that public or cross-reactive TCRs were removed. Based on the MIRA antigens, annotated TCRs were further analysed at the level of specific ORF or position within ORF. Breadth was defined as the number of annotated unique rearrangements divided by the total number of unique productive rearrangements, and depth was defined as the summed frequency of the annotated unique rearrangements. Two-sided Wilcoxon rank-sum tests were applied when comparing TCR breadth between groups. TCRdb stores this immuneACCESS table with in-frame sequences only. Part of the clones is absent; in the studies checked, under half of the shortfall reflects unresolved V genes, and no reason is known for the rest. That table is the source of V, J and clone size, and D and trimming were worked out from the DNA. Within this sample are roughly 410,000 clones, with approximately 83% of them counted one time only. Of the sample, around 7% falls within the top ten clones.

CDR1 and CDR2, per the germline V gene (reference sequence), are LNHDA and SQIVND. From V the trimming removes 10 bases and from J it removes 3 bases, while the gene matches leave 5 bases of the junction unaccounted for. The CDR3 runs 13 amino acids, cysteine and phenylalanine included. The only DNA kept is the CDR3, 39 bases in frame from the first base. Comments on this clone: The antigen it binds to is not known. No base qualities exist here, and no much larger clone lies one base off it.

The receptor was isolated from a person between 18 and 65 years old who received the Ad26.COV2.S COVID-19 vaccine or a placebo. Source: peripheral blood, taken in a trial of Ad26.COV2.S vaccine versus placebo. Here the chain combines TRBV19 and TRBJ2-2; 7 central nucleotides agree with TRBD1. The CDR3 reads CATSTGYTGELFF. The DNA is TGTGCCACCTCGACAGGGTACACCGGGGAGCTGTTTTTT.